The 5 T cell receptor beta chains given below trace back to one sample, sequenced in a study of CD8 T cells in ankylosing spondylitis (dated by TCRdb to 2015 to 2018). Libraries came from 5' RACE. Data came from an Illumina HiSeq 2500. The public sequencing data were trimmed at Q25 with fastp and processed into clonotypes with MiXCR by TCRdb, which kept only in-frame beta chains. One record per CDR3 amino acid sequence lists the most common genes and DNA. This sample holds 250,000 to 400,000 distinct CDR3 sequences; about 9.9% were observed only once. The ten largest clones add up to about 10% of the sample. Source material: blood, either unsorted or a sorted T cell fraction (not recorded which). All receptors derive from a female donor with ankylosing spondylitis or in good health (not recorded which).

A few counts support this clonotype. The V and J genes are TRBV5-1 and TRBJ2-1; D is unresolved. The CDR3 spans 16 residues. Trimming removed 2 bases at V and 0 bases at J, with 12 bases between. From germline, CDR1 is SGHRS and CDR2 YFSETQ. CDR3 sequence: CASSFLTGGSYNEQFF. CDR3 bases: TGCGCCAGCAGCTTTCTTACGGGTGGCTCCTACAATGAGCAGTTCTTC. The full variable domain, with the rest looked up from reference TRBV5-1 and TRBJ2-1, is KAGVTQTPRYLIKTRGQQVTLSCSPISGHRSVSWYQQTPGQGLQFLFEYFSETQRNKGNFPGRFSGRQFSNSRSEMNVSTLELGDSALYLCASSFLTGGSYNEQFFGPGTRLTVL.

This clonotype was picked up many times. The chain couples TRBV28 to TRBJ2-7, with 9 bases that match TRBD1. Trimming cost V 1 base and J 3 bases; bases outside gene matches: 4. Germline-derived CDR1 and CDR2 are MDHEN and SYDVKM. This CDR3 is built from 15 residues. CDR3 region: CASSLLGTGIYEQYF. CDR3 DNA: TGTGCCAGCAGTTTATTGGGGACAGGGATCTACGAGCAGTACTTC.

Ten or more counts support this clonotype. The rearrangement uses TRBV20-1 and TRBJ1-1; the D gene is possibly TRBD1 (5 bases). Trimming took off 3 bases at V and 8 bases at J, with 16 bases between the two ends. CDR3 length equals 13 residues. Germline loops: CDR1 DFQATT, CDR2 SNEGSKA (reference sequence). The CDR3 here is CSASWGEVGEAFF. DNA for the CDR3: TGCAGTGCTAGTTGGGGCGAAGTTGGGGAAGCTTTCTTT.

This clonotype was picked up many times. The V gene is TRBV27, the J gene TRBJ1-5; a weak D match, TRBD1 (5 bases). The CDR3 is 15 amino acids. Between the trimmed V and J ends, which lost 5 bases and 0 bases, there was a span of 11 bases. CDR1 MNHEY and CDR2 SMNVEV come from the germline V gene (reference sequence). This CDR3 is CASSLTGYSNQPQHF. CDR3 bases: TGTGCCAGCAGTCTCACAGGTTATAGCAATCAGCCCCAGCATTTT.

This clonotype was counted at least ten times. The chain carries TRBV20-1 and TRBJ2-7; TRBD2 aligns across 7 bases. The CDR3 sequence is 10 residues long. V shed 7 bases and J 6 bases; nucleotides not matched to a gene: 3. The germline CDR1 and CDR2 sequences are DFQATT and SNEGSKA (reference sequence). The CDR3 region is CSEGRVEQYF. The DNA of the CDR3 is TGCAGTGAAGGGAGGGTCGAGCAGTACTTC.